Each of the 5 T cell receptor beta chains below was sequenced from the same sample in a study of cytomegalovirus exposure and HLA in healthy donors. A multiplex PCR was run with 60 Vbeta primers and 13 Jbeta primers. Clones were sequenced by immunoSEQ multiplex PCR, and TCRdb holds only the in-frame ones, with some missing. The sample lists around 150,000 clones, 70% to 90% occurring once. The sequencing sample was made of PBMCs. These receptors were obtained from a woman in her twenties or thirties in good health and CMV-seropositive.

J is TRBJ2-2 and V is TRBV5-8; possibly TRBD1 for D (5 bases). Trimming cost V 1 base and J 3 bases, with 10 bases left between them. Germline V CDR1 and CDR2: SGHTS, YDEGEE. This CDR3 is 15 amino acids long. CDR3 bases: TGTGCCAGCAGCTTGTGGCAGGGCTACACCGGGGAGCTGTTTTTT. Translated: CASSLWQGYTGELFF.

Points on this clone: The sample has other DNA sequences that encode this CDR3 too. The V and J genes are TRBV5-1 and TRBJ2-2, with D uncertain. Germline V CDR1 and CDR2: SGHRS, YFSETQ. The CDR3 extends over 14 amino acids. Trimming stripped 0 bases from V and 1 base from J, with 4 bases between. CDR3 in DNA: TGCGCCAGCAGCTTGGGACAGAACACCGGGGAGCTGTTTTTT. As protein: CASSLGQNTGELFF. Supplemented by reference TRBV5-1 and TRBJ2-2, the full variable domain reads KAGVTQTPRYLIKTRGQQVTLSCSPISGHRSVSWYQQTPGQGLQFLFEYFSETQRNKGNFPGRFSGRQFSNSRSEMNVSTLELGDSALYLCASSLGQNTGELFFGEGSRLTVL.

The chain has TRBV18 and TRBJ2-1; TRBD2 agrees at 8 bases. V lost 3 bases, J lost 2 bases, and 6 bases stayed unmatched. CDR3 length: 16 residues. Per the germline V gene, CDR1 is KGHSH and CDR2 is LQKENI. The CDR3 loop is CASSPIGGAAYNEQFF. CDR3 bases: TGTGCCAGCTCACCTATCGGGGGGGCAGCCTACAATGAGCAGTTCTTC.

The chain uses TRBV19 and TRBJ2-2; 12 positions agree with TRBD2. The CDR3 totals 15 residues. The germline gives CDR1 LNHDA, CDR2 SQIVND (reference sequence). J lost 3 bases, V lost 8 bases, and 4 bases had no gene match. The CDR3 nucleotides are TGTGCCAGTGGCGGACTAGCGGGGCACACCGGGGAGCTGTTTTTT. Protein sequence: CASGGLAGHTGELFF.

This chain links TRBV6-5 with TRBJ1-4; the D is unclear. CDR1 and CDR2 from the germline V gene are MNHEY and SVGAGI. The CDR3 length is 15 residues. V was pared by 4 bases and J by 6 bases, with 15 bases between. The CDR3 nucleotides read TGTGCCAGCAGTTCGTGGAGGCAGTCGGATGAAAAACTGTTTTTT. This translates into CASSSWRQSDEKLFF.